Listed below are T cell receptor beta chains from one sample, sequenced in a study of cytomegalovirus exposure and HLA in healthy donors. Sequencing used immunoSEQ multiplex PCR; TCRdb keeps in-frame clones, though not all of them. The top ten hold about 1.7% of the sample, which has 100,000 to 120,000 clones, around 85% seen once. Sequenced: PBMCs. These receptors were collected from a man in his forties in good health and CMV-seronegative. Each CDR3 is given with its conserved first and last residue. Rows may omit the clone size; those that give it use once, few, many or a size class.

abundance: .
v_gene: TRBV29-1
CDR3aa: CSVWRGETQYF

abundance: .
v_gene: TRBV5-1
CDR3aa: CASSYEGGGETQYF

abundance: .
v_gene: TRBV6-5
CDR3aa: CASRLGGRDGYTF

abundance: .
v_gene: TRBV5-1
CDR3aa: CASSLSSGGQETQYF

abundance: once
v_gene: TRBV10-2
CDR3aa: CASSESGGLATQETQYF

abundance: .
v_gene: TRBV19
CDR3aa: CASTLLAGGSTDTQYF

abundance: .
v_gene: TRBV7-3
CDR3aa: CASSLSGTPSETQYF

abundance: .
v_gene: TRBV5-6
CDR3aa: CASSFGASSGYTF

abundance: .
v_gene: TRBV10-2
CDR3aa: CASRDRDGTEAFF

abundance: .
v_gene: TRBV19
CDR3aa: CASSISTGPNTEAFF

abundance: few
v_gene: TRBV5-8
CDR3aa: CASSLDRETEAFF

abundance: .
v_gene: TRBV6-5
CDR3aa: CASNLGTGDTEAFF

abundance: .
v_gene: TRBV21-1
CDR3aa: CASSKEGDDTEAFF

abundance: .
v_gene: TRBV7-2
CDR3aa: CASSIPPGQGLYNSPLHF

abundance: .
v_gene: TRBV5-1
CDR3aa: CASRSGTESYNEQFF

abundance: .
v_gene: TRBV27
CDR3aa: CASSSDRYTEAFF

abundance: .
v_gene: TRBV9
CDR3aa: CASSARGHYGYTF

abundance: once
v_gene: TRBV28
CDR3aa: CASSAGQGGYTEAFF

abundance: .
v_gene: TRBV7-9
CDR3aa: CASSLVGGGSNQPQHF

abundance: .
v_gene: TRBV4-3
CDR3aa: CASSLGTRGREEKLFF

abundance: once
v_gene: TRBV10-3
CDR3aa: CAISPDTSNTEAFF

abundance: .
v_gene: TRBV6-1
CDR3aa: CASRMSGGTDTQYF

abundance: .
v_gene: TRBV15
CDR3aa: CATSRAQGRYNEQFF

abundance: .
v_gene: TRBV9
CDR3aa: CASSRSSGPSSYNEQFF

abundance: once
v_gene: TRBV6-5
CDR3aa: CASSAGPNTEAFF

abundance: .
v_gene: TRBV30
CDR3aa: CAWSFILQGERVGGGYTF

abundance: .
v_gene: TRBV30
CDR3aa: CAWKAGRHTDTQYF

abundance: once
v_gene: TRBV5-1
CDR3aa: CASSGDSQPRISQETQYF

abundance: .
v_gene: TRBV7-8
CDR3aa: CASSSPTGTPSF

abundance: .
v_gene: TRBV5-1
CDR3aa: CASTRTGNQETQYF

abundance: .
v_gene: TRBV5-4
CDR3aa: CASSPPPGLGTDTQYF

abundance: .
v_gene: TRBV6-5
CDR3aa: CASSLGSFPTGELFF

abundance: .
v_gene: TRBV19
CDR3aa: CASSTSRTGPTEAFF

abundance: .
v_gene: TRBV19
CDR3aa: CASSRTGTDNYGYTF

abundance: .
v_gene: TRBV2
CDR3aa: CATGKRQGAGGELFF

abundance: .
v_gene: TRBV4-2
CDR3aa: CASSLRGEGRAKNIQYF